The rows below give T cell receptor beta chains drawn from one sample of a study of Ad26.COV2.S vaccination and SARS-CoV-2 variants. Sequenced by immunoSEQ multiplex PCR; TCRdb stores in-frame clones only, minus some. The sample carries 200,000 to 250,000 clones, 70% to 90% recorded once. The sequences come from peripheral blood, collected in a trial of Ad26.COV2.S vaccine versus placebo. All receptors come from a person between 18 and 65 years old who received the Ad26.COV2.S COVID-19 vaccine or a placebo. Each CDR3 is given with its conserved first and last residue. The D gene is left open where the match is weak. Rows give clone size only sometimes, using once, few, many, or a class for an expanded clone.

V: TRBV5-1
size: -
D: -
length: 12
J: TRBJ2-7
DNA: TGCGCCAGCAGCTTGACAGGAGGCGAGCAGTACTTC
CDR3: CASSLTGGEQYF

V: TRBV18
size: -
D: -
length: 15
J: TRBJ1-1
DNA: TGTGCCAGCTCACCCTCCTCTGGGGGGAACACTGAAGCTTTCTTT
CDR3: CASSPSSGGNTEAFF

V: TRBV18
size: -
D: TRBD2
length: 18
J: TRBJ2-3
DNA: TGTGCCAGCTCACCACCGGTCCCGCGGGGGGGCGGGACAGATACGCAGTATTTT
CDR3: CASSPPVPRGGGTDTQYF

V: TRBV6-4
size: once
D: -
length: 16
J: TRBJ2-3
DNA: TGTGCCAGCAGTGACTCGTTGGGCCTCGGCACAGATACGCAGTATTTT
CDR3: CASSDSLGLGTDTQYF

V: TRBV4-2
size: -
D: -
length: 16
J: TRBJ2-7
DNA: TGTGCCAGCAGCCTCGAGGGACCTAGGAGCTCCTACGAGCAGTACTTC
CDR3: CASSLEGPRSSYEQYF

V: TRBV6-5
size: once
D: -
length: 11
J: TRBJ2-7
DNA: TGTGCCAGCACTTATGGCTACGAGCAGTACTTC
CDR3: CASTYGYEQYF

V: TRBV5-1
size: -
D: TRBD1
length: 15
J: TRBJ1-1
DNA: TGCGCCAGCCGGGGGACAGTGGGAAGGAACACTGAAGCTTTCTTT
CDR3: CASRGTVGRNTEAFF

V: TRBV15
size: -
D: -
length: 15
J: TRBJ2-7
DNA: TGTGCCACCAGCGACCCTAAGCGGAGGACCTACGAGCAGTACTTC
CDR3: CATSDPKRRTYEQYF

V: TRBV3-1/TRBV3-2
size: -
D: -
length: 11
J: TRBJ2-7
DNA: TGTGCCAGCAGCCAATTCCGCGAGCAGTACTTC
CDR3: CASSQFREQYF

V: TRBV19
size: -
D: TRBD1
length: 14
J: TRBJ2-7
DNA: TGTGCCAGTAGTATAGGTGACAGGGGTTACGAGCAGTACTTC
CDR3: CASSIGDRGYEQYF

V: TRBV27
size: -
D: TRBD2
length: 12
J: TRBJ2-1
DNA: TGTGCCAGCAGTTTAAGAGCGGGACCTGAGATCTTC
CDR3: CASSLRAGPEIF

V: TRBV5-1
size: few
D: -
length: 17
J: TRBJ2-7
DNA: TGCGCCAGCAGCTGGGGGGCTAGCGGCGAAACTACCTACGAGCAGTACTTC
CDR3: CASSWGASGETTYEQYF

V: TRBV5-4
size: -
D: TRBD1
length: 16
J: TRBJ2-7
DNA: TGTGCCAGCAGCCTAACAGGACAGGGACGTTTCCACGAGCAGTACTTC
CDR3: CASSLTGQGRFHEQYF

V: TRBV15
size: -
D: TRBD1
length: 15
J: TRBJ1-1
DNA: TGTGCCACCAGCAAGGGCCCGACAGGGTCCACTGAAGCTTTCTTT
CDR3: CATSKGPTGSTEAFF

V: TRBV15
size: few
D: -
length: 17
J: TRBJ2-4
DNA: TGTGCCACCAGGGGAGGTGGCGGGATTTTAGACAAAAACATTCAGTACTTC
CDR3: CATRGGGGILDKNIQYF

V: TRBV4-1
size: -
D: TRBD1
length: 12
J: TRBJ1-2
DNA: TGCGCCAGCAGCCAACAGGGGGGTGGCTACACCTTC
CDR3: CASSQQGGGYTF

V: TRBV7-8
size: -
D: -
length: 15
J: TRBJ1-6
DNA: TGTGCCAGCAGCCCACCACGGGCCTATAATTCACCCCTCCACTTT
CDR3: CASSPPRAYNSPLHF

V: TRBV6-5
size: -
D: -
length: 13
J: TRBJ2-1
DNA: TGTGCCAGCAGTTACCATAGTTTGGGAGAGCAGTTCTTC
CDR3: CASSYHSLGEQFF

V: TRBV28
size: -
D: -
length: 14
J: TRBJ1-3
DNA: TGTGCCAGCAGACAGGGAAACTCTGGAAACACCATATATTTT
CDR3: CASRQGNSGNTIYF

V: TRBV5-6
size: -
D: -
length: 15
J: TRBJ2-7
DNA: TGTGCCAGGGTGGGCCCCGCGGTGACCTCCTACGAGCAGTACTTC
CDR3: CARVGPAVTSYEQYF

V: TRBV10-3
size: -
D: TRBD1
length: 18
J: TRBJ1-1
DNA: TGTGCCATCAGTGAAAGGCCCGGGACAGGCCTCATGAACACTGAAGCTTTCTTT
CDR3: CAISERPGTGLMNTEAFF

V: TRBV11-2
size: -
D: TRBD1
length: 15
J: TRBJ2-7
DNA: TGTGCCAGCACCTTATCCGGACAGGCCACCTACGAGCAGTACTTC
CDR3: CASTLSGQATYEQYF

V: TRBV11-2
size: -
D: -
length: 17
J: TRBJ2-1
DNA: TGTGCCAGCAGCTTATTTGATTTGAGGGCCCCCTACAATGAGCAGTTCTTC
CDR3: CASSLFDLRAPYNEQFF

V: TRBV9
size: -
D: -
length: 13
J: TRBJ1-4
DNA: TGTGCCAGCAGCCCACCCTCCACTGAGAAACTGTTTTTT
CDR3: CASSPPSTEKLFF

V: TRBV27
size: -
D: TRBD2
length: 19
J: TRBJ2-1
DNA: TGTGCCAGCAGTTCCCGGACTAGCGGGGGAGCAACCTCCTACAATGAGCAGTTCTTC
CDR3: CASSSRTSGGATSYNEQFF

V: TRBV27
size: -
D: -
length: 14
J: TRBJ2-4
DNA: TGTGCCAGCAGTTTTGGGGGGCCAGGAAACATTCAGTACTTC
CDR3: CASSFGGPGNIQYF

V: TRBV18
size: -
D: TRBD2
length: 19
J: TRBJ2-1
DNA: TGTGCCAGCTCACCAGGTCCCAACTCGGCTAGCGGGAGCACCAATGAGCAGTTCTTC
CDR3: CASSPGPNSASGSTNEQFF

V: TRBV7-3
size: -
D: TRBD1
length: 15
J: TRBJ2-7
DNA: TGTGCCAGCAGCGCGTCGGGACAGGGGGCCTACGAGCAGTACTTC
CDR3: CASSASGQGAYEQYF

V: TRBV29-1
size: -
D: TRBD1
length: 14
J: TRBJ2-5
DNA: TGCAGCGTCGTCCCGGGACAGGGGGGATCGGCCCAGTACTTC
CDR3: CSVVPGQGGSAQYF